This T cell receptor beta chain was sequenced for a study of CD8 T cells in Susac syndrome. Findings and caveats of the study: The TCR sequencing and HLA analysis in the study involved a relatively small number of individuals, as the study acknowledged.

V lost 6 bases and J lost 4, with 11 bases in between. The CDR3 is made up of 13 amino acids. TCR beta sequencing was performed on blood CD8+ and CD4+ T cells. Each multiple sclerosis control was a treatment-naive patient with relapsing-remitting disease that was either stable or active. Worth noting for this clonotype: Its antigen is undetermined.

It was with random hexamers that roughly 0.45 to 1 ug RNA was reverse transcribed. Multiplex immunoSEQ PCR targeted 54 Vbeta and 13 Jbeta TCR beta segments. TCRdb re-called the immunoSEQ multiplex PCR reads through MiXCR, storing one row per CDR3 protein. The data contain 200,000 or so distinct CDR3 sequences, around 90% of them singletons. The chain combines TRBV12-3 or TRBV12-4 with TRBJ2-3; the D is unclear. Sequenced input: CD8+ T cells from PBMCs. The receptor was isolated from a human donor with multiple sclerosis. CDR3 sequence: CASSFPWADTQYF. CDR3 DNA sequence: TGTGCCAGCAGCTTTCCCTGGGCAGATACGCAGTATTTT.